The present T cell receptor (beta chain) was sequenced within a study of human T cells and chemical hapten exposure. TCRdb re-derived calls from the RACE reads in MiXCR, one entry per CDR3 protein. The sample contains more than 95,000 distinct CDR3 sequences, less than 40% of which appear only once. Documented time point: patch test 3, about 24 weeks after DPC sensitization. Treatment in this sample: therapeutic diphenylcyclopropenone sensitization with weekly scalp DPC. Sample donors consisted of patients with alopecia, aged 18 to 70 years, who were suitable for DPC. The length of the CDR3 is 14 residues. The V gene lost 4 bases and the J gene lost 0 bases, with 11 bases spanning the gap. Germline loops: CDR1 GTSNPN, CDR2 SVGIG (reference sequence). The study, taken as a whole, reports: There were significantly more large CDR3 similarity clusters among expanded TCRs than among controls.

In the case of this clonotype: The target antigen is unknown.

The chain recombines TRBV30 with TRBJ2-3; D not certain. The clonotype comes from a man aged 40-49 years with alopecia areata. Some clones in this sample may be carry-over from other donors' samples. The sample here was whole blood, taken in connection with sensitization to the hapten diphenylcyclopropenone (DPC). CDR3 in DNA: TGTGCCTGGAAAATCTCTTTTAGCACAGATACGCAGTATTTT. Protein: CAWKISFSTDTQYF.